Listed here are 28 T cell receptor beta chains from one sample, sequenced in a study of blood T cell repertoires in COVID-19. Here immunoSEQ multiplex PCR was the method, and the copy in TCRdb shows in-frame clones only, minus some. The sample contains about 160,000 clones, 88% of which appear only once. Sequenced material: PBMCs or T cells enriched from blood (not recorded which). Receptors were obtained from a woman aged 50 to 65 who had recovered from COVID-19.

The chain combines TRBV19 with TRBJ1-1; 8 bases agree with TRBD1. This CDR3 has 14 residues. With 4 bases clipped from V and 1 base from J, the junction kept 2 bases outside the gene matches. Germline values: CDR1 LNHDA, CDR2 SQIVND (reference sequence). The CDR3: CASSTQGGNTEAFF. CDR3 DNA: TGTGCCAGTAGTACACAGGGGGGGAACACTGAAGCTTTCTTT.

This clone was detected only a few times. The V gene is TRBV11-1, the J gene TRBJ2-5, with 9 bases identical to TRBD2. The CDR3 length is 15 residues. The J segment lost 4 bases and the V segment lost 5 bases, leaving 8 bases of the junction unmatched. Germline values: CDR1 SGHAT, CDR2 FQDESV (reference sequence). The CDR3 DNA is TGTGCCAGCAGCCCGCCTGAGCGGGGGGTAGAGACCCAGTACTTC. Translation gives CASSPPERGVETQYF.

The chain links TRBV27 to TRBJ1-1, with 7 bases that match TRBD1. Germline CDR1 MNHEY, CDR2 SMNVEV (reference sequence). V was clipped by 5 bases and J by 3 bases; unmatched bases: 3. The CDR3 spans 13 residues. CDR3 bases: TGTGCCAGCAGTCCACAGGGGTACACTGAAGCTTTCTTT. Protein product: CASSPQGYTEAFF.

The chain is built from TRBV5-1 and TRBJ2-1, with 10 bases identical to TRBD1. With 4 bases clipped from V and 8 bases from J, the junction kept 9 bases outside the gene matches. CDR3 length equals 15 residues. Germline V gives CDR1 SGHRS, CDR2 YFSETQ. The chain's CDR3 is CASSPRQGARHEQFF. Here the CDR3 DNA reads TGCGCCAGCAGCCCGCGACAGGGGGCTCGGCATGAGCAGTTCTTC.

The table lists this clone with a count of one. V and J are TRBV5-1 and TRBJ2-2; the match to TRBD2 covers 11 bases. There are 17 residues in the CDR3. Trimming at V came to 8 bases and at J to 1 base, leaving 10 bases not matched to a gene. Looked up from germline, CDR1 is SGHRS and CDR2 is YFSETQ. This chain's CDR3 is CASYISGGARNTGELFF. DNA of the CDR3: TGCGCCAGTTATATTAGCGGGGGGGCCCGGAACACCGGGGAGCTGTTTTTT.

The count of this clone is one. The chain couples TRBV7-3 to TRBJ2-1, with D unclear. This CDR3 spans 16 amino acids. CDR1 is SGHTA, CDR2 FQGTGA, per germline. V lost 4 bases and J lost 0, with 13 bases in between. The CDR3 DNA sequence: TGTGCCAGCAGCTCGTCTCGAGCGAGCTCCTACAATGAGCAGTTCTTC. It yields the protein CASSSSRASSYNEQFF.

CDR3 sequence (DNA): TGTGCCAGTAGTGTAGGGGTATTGGACAGCAAAAACATTCAGTACTTC. Residues: CASSVGVLDSKNIQYF. This chain joins TRBV19 and TRBJ2-4, with D possibly matching TRBD1 (6 bases). Germline values: CDR1 LNHDA, CDR2 SQIVND (reference sequence). V lost 5 bases and J 3 bases, leaving 17 bases between the germline ends. The CDR3 length is 16 residues.

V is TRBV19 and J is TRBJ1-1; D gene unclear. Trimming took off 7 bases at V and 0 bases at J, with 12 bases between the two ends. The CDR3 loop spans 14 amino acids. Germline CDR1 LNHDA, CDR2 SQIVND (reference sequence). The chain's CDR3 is CASIVTALNTEAFF. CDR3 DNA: TGTGCCAGTATAGTAACAGCTCTGAACACTGAAGCTTTCTTT.

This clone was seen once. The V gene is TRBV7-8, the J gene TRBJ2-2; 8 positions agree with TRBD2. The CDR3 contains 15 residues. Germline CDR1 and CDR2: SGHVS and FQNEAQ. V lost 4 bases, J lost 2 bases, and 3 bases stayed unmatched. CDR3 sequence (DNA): TGTGCCAGCAGCTCGGGACTAGGCAACACCGGGGAGCTGTTTTTT. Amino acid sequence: CASSSGLGNTGELFF.

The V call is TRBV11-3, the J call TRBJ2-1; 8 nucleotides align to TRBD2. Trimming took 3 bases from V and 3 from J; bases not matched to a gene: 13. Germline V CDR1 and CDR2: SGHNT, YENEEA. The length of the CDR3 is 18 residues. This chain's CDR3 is CASSFGGVSNSGYNEQFF. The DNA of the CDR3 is TGTGCCAGCAGCTTCGGGGGGGTGTCCAACTCGGGCTACAATGAGCAGTTCTTC.

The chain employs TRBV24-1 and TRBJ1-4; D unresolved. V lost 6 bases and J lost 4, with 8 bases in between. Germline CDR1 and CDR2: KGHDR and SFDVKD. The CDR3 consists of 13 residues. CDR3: CATSSNFNEKLFF. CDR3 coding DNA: TGTGCCACCAGTTCCAACTTTAATGAAAAACTGTTTTTT.

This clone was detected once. CDR3 nucleotide sequence: TGTGCCAGTAGTATAGTCGTAGGCGGCACTCGGAGACAGCCCCAGCATTTT. It specifies CASSIVVGGTRRQPQHF. The rearrangement uses TRBV19 and TRBJ1-5; no reliable D call. This CDR3 has 17 residues. Trimming removed 1 base from V and 7 bases from J, with 20 bases in between. The germline gives CDR1 LNHDA, CDR2 SQIVND (reference sequence).

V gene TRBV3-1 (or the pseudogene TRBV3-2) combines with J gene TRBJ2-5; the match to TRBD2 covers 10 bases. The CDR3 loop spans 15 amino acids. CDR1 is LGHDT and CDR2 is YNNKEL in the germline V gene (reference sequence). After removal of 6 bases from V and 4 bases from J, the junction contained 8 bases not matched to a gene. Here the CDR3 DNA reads TGTGCCAGCAGTCCCCAAGCGGGGGGGCGAGAGACCCAGTACTTC. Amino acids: CASSPQAGGRETQYF.

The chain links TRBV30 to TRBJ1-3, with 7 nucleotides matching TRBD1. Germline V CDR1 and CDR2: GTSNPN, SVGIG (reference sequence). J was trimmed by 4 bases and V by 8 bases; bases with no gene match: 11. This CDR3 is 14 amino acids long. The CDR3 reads CAGEKTGTGNTIYF. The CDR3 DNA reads TGTGCCGGAGAAAAGACAGGGACGGGAAACACCATATATTTT.

The CDR3 DNA follows: TGTGCCAGCAGTGTCCAGGCGGGTGAATATGGCTACACCTTC. Protein sequence: CASSVQAGEYGYTF. This chain connects TRBV2 to TRBJ1-2; D gene ambiguous. V was trimmed by 4 bases and J by 5 bases, leaving 14 bases between them. Germline V gene lookup returns CDR1 SNHLY and CDR2 FYNNEI. The CDR3 length is 14 residues.

The CDR3 DNA reads TGTGCCAGCAGCGGGCGTAGCGGGGGGGCCTACGAGCAGTACTTC. This encodes CASSGRSGGAYEQYF. V and J are TRBV9 and TRBJ2-7, with 11 bases matching TRBD2. J gave up 2 bases and V 3 bases, and 4 bases lay outside the gene matches. Germline lookup yields CDR1 SGDLS and CDR2 YYNGEE. This CDR3 has 15 amino acids.

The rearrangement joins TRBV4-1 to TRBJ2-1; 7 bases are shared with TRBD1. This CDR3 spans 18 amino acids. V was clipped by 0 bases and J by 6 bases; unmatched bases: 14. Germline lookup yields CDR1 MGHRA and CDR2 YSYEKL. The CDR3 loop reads CASSQDTPGGAGLNEQFF. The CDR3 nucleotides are TGCGCCAGCAGCCAAGACACCCCAGGGGGTGCAGGTCTCAATGAGCAGTTCTTC.

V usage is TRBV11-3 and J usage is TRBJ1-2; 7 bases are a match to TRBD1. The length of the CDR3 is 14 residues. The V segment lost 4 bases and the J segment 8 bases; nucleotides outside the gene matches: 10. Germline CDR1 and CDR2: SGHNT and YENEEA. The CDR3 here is CASSSGGTVGGYTF. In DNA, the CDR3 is TGTGCCAGCAGCTCAGGGGGGACAGTAGGCGGCTACACCTTC.

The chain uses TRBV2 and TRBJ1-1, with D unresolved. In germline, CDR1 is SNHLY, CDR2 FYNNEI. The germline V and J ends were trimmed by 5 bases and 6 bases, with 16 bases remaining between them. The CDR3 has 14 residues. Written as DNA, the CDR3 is TGTGCCAGCAGTAAACTCTCCCCGGTCGCTGAAGCTTTCTTT. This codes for CASSKLSPVAEAFF.

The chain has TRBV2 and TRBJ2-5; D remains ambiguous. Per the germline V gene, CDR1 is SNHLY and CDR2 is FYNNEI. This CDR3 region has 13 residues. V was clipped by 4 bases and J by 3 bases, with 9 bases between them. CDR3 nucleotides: TGTGCCAGCAGTGTGGCAGATAAAGAGACCCAGTACTTC. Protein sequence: CASSVADKETQYF.

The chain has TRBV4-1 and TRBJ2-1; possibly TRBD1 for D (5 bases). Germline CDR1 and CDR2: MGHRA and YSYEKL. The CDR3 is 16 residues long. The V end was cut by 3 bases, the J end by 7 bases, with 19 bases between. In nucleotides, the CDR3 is TGCGCCAGCAGCCAGGCACAGGTATCGGTTAAGAATGAGCAGTTCTTC. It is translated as CASSQAQVSVKNEQFF.

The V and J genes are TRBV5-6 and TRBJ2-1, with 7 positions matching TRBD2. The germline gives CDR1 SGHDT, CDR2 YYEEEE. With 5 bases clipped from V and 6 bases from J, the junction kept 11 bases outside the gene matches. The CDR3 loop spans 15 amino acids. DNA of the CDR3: TGTGCCAGCAGTTTTGTAGGGCGGGGGACCAATGAGCAGTTCTTC. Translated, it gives CASSFVGRGTNEQFF.

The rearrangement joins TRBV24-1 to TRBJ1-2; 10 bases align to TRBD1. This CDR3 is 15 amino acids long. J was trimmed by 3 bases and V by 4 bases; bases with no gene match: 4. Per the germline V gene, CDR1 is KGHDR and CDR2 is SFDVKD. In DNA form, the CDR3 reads TGTGCCACCAGTGAACGGACAGGGGGGGACTATGGCTACACCTTC. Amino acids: CATSERTGGDYGYTF.

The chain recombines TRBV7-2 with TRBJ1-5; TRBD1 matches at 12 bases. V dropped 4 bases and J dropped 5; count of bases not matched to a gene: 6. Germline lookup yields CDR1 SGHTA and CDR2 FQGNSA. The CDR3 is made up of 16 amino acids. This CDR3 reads CASSYGDRGRHQPQHF. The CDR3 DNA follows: TGTGCCAGCAGCTACGGGGACAGGGGGCGGCATCAGCCCCAGCATTTT. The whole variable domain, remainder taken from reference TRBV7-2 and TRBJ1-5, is GAGVSQSPSNKVTEKGKDVELRCDPISGHTALYWYRQSLGQGLEFLIYFQGNSAPDKSGLPSDRFSAERTGGSVSTLTIQRTQQEDSAVYLCASSYGDRGRHQPQHFGDGTRLSIL.

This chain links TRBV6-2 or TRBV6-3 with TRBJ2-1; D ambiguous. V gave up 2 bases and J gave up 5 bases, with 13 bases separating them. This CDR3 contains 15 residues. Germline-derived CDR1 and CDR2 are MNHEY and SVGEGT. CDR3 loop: CASSYLGSVNNEQFF. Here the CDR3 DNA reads TGTGCCAGCAGTTACCTCGGGTCGGTCAACAATGAGCAGTTCTTC.

CDR3 in amino acids: CAIRKTGRSSYNEQFF. The CDR3 DNA reads TGTGCCATCAGGAAAACAGGGCGTAGCTCCTACAATGAGCAGTTCTTC. The V and J genes are TRBV10-3 and TRBJ2-1, with D possibly being TRBD1 (6 bases). Germline V gene lookup returns CDR1 ENHRY and CDR2 SYGVKD. The CDR3 has 16 amino acids. The germline V and J ends were trimmed by 6 bases and 0 bases, with 15 bases remaining between them.

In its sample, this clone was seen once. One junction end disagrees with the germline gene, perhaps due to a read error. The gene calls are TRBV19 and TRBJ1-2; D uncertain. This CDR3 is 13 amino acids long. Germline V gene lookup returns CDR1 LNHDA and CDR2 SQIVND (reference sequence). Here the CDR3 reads CASSIVAMRVTAF. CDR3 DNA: TGTGCCAGTAGTATAGTAGCTATGAGGGTCACTGCCTTC. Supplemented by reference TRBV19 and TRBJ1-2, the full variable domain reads DGGITQSPKYLFRKEGQNVTLSCEQNLNHDAMYWYRQDPGQGLRLIYYSQIVNDFQKGDIAEGYSVSREKKESFPLTVTSAQKNPTAFYLCASSIVAMRVTAFGSGTRLTVV.

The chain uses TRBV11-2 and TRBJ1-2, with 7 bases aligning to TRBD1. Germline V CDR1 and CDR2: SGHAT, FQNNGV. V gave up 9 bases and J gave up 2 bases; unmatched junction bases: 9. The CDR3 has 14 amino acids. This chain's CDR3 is CASSHGTENYGYTF. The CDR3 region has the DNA TGTGCCAGTTCCCACGGGACAGAGAACTATGGCTACACCTTC. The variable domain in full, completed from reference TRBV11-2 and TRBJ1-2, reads EAGVAQSPRYKIIEKRQSVAFWCNPISGHATLYWYQQILGQGPKLLIQFQNNGVVDDSQLPKDRFSAERLKGVDSTLKIQPAKLEDSAVYLCASSHGTENYGYTFGSGTRLTVV.